These T cell receptor beta chains were read from a single sample in a study of cytomegalovirus exposure and HLA in healthy donors. Sequencing was performed with immunoSEQ multiplex PCR; in TCRdb, only in-frame clones are kept and a portion is missing. This sample yields approximately 150,000 clones, of which roughly 70% are seen a single time; 5.4% belongs to the top ten. Sequencing was done on a sample of PBMCs. The receptors shown here come from a woman aged 18-35 years in good health and CMV-seropositive. Both conserved end residues are part of each CDR3. D genes are given only for firm matches. Expanded clones get a size class; other rows say once, few or many, or leave the size out.

cdr3_aa cdr3_nt d_call v_call clone_size j_call
CASRAQVHGYGYTF TGTGCCAGCAGGGCACAGGTTCACGGCTATGGCTACACCTTC NA TRBV2 NA TRBJ1-2
CASSSVRTSGRETQYF TGTGCCAGCAGCTCCGTTCGGACTAGCGGTCGAGAGACCCAGTACTTC TRBD2 TRBV7-9 NA TRBJ2-5
CASSLSLAGGDEQFF TGTGCCAGCAGCTTGAGCCTAGCGGGGGGAGATGAGCAGTTCTTC TRBD2 TRBV5-4 few TRBJ2-1
CAISEGGTRGGNEQFF TGTGCCATCAGTGAAGGGGGTACTCGGGGGGGCAATGAGCAGTTCTTC TRBD2 TRBV10-3 NA TRBJ2-1
CASSQVVGGAGDTQYF TGCGCCAGCAGCCAAGTGGTCGGGGGGGCTGGAGATACGCAGTATTTT TRBD2 TRBV4-3 NA TRBJ2-3
CASVDTTHQPQHF TGTGCCAGCGTAGACACCACACATCAGCCCCAGCATTTT NA TRBV6-6 NA TRBJ1-5
CASSQAGGGNQPQHF TGTGCCAGCAGCCAGGCAGGAGGCGGCAATCAGCCCCAGCATTTT NA TRBV4-2 NA TRBJ1-5
CASSRQGRGYGYTF TGTGCCAGCAGTCGCCAGGGTCGGGGGTATGGCTACACCTTC NA TRBV27 NA TRBJ1-2
CAISESELTNYGYTF TGTGCCATCAGTGAGTCAGAACTGACTAACTATGGCTACACCTTC NA TRBV10-3 NA TRBJ1-2
CASSSSRGDSPLHF TGCGCCAGCAGCTCATCGCGGGGGGATTCACCCCTCCACTTT NA TRBV5-1 few TRBJ1-6
CASSLAGFNTEAFF TGTGCCAGCAGTTTAGCCGGTTTTAACACTGAAGCTTTCTTT NA TRBV27 NA TRBJ1-1
CASSQGLNTGELFF TGTGCCAGCAGCCAGGGTCTGAACACCGGGGAGCTGTTTTTT NA TRBV27 NA TRBJ2-2
CASSLGGDTEAFF TGTGCCAGCAGCCTGGGGGGAGACACTGAAGCTTTCTTT NA TRBV5-4 few TRBJ1-1
CASRSSGGYEQYF TGTGCCAGCAGATCGTCCGGGGGCTACGAGCAGTACTTC NA TRBV7-2 NA TRBJ2-7
CASSLDRVGYEQYF TGCGCCAGCAGCCTTGACAGGGTAGGCTACGAGCAATACTTC TRBD1 TRBV4-3 NA TRBJ2-7
CASSLVGLVETDTQYF TGTGCCAGCAGCTTAGTTGGACTAGTGGAGACAGATACGCAGTATTTT TRBD2 TRBV7-9 NA TRBJ2-3
CASSLRASGVELFF TGTGCCAGCAGCTTAAGGGCTAGCGGCGTGGAGCTGTTTTTT TRBD2 TRBV11-2 NA TRBJ2-2
CASSRRTSGGAKTQYF TGTGCCAGCAGTCGCCGAACTAGCGGGGGGGCGAAGACCCAGTACTTC TRBD2 TRBV11-2 NA TRBJ2-5
CASSQDSGANNEQFF TGTGCCAGCAGCCAAGACAGCGGGGCAAACAATGAGCAGTTCTTC TRBD2 TRBV7-6 many TRBJ2-1
CASSLESPRSPLHF TGTGCCAGCAGCTTAGAAAGCCCTCGGTCACCCCTCCACTTT NA TRBV7-9 NA TRBJ1-6
CASSEEGETGGYEQYF TGTGCCAGCAGTGAAGAGGGGGAGACAGGGGGCTACGAGCAGTACTTC TRBD1 TRBV6-1 NA TRBJ2-7
CASSEEGGERNSPLHF TGTGCCAGCAGTGAAGAGGGGGGGGAGAGGAATTCACCCCTCCACTTT NA TRBV6-1 NA TRBJ1-6
CASSLRDPGLAHEQYF TGTGCCAGCAGCTTAAGGGATCCGGGACTAGCCCACGAGCAGTACTTC TRBD2 TRBV7-2 NA TRBJ2-7
CASRSGGDSSYEQYF TGTGCCAGCAGAAGCGGGGGGGATTCGTCCTACGAGCAGTACTTC TRBD2 TRBV6-5 NA TRBJ2-7
CAIGQGESNQPQHF TGTGCCATTGGACAGGGGGAGAGCAATCAGCCCCAGCATTTT TRBD1 TRBV10-3 NA TRBJ1-5
CASSQDPGQGVYGYTF TGCGCCAGCAGCCAAGACCCGGGACAGGGGGTCTATGGCTACACCTTC TRBD1 TRBV4-1 NA TRBJ1-2
CASTRQGAGEQYF TGTGCCAGCACCAGACAGGGGGCCGGCGAGCAGTACTTC TRBD1 TRBV6-5 NA TRBJ2-7
CASSLASGATDTQYF TGCGCCAGCAGCCTAGCTAGCGGGGCCACAGATACGCAGTATTTT TRBD2 TRBV4-3 NA TRBJ2-3
CASSLVYKGEAFF TGTGCCAGCAGCTTAGTATACAAGGGGGAAGCTTTCTTT NA TRBV7-9 NA TRBJ1-1
CASSLAAQGKDYGYTF TGTGCCAGCAGCTTAGCGGCACAGGGGAAAGACTATGGCTACACCTTC TRBD1 TRBV7-9 NA TRBJ1-2
CASSQDSRGVVWGEQFF TGCGCCAGCAGCCAAGATTCTCGGGGGGTCGTTTGGGGTGAGCAGTTCTTC TRBD2 TRBV4-3 NA TRBJ2-1
CASSLTSRSDEQYF TGTGCCAGCAGCCTGACTAGCAGGTCCGACGAGCAGTACTTC TRBD2 TRBV9 NA TRBJ2-7
CASSSGQTSNSPLHF TGTGCCAGCAGCTCCGGACAGACTTCTAATTCACCCCTCCACTTT NA TRBV7-9 few TRBJ1-6
CASSRDYQRGEQYF TGTGCCAGCAGCCGGGACTATCAGAGAGGGGAGCAGTACTTC TRBD2 TRBV19 few TRBJ2-7
CASIGQGTTEAFF TGTGCCAGCATCGGACAGGGGACCACTGAAGCTTTCTTT TRBD1 TRBV6-5 NA TRBJ1-1
CASSLGGQGYEQYF TGTGCCAGCAGCTTAGGTGGCCAGGGCTACGAGCAGTACTTC NA TRBV11-3 few TRBJ2-7
CASSSGQGQKEAFF TGTGCCAGCAGCTCCGGACAGGGTCAGAAGGAAGCTTTCTTT TRBD1 TRBV5-5 NA TRBJ1-1
CASSQDRQTEAFF TGTGCCAGCAGCCAAGATCGTCAGACTGAAGCTTTCTTT NA TRBV4-2 few TRBJ1-1
CASSQVTGYNEQFF TGTGCCAGCAGCCAAGTTACAGGGTACAATGAGCAGTTCTTC NA TRBV14 NA TRBJ2-1
CASGSQDRGQYNEQFF TGTGCTAGTGGTTCCCAGGACAGGGGACAGTACAATGAGCAGTTCTTC TRBD1 TRBV12-5 NA TRBJ2-1
CASSQQGFGYGYTF TGTGCCAGTAGCCAACAGGGTTTTGGCTATGGCTACACCTTC NA TRBV19 NA TRBJ1-2